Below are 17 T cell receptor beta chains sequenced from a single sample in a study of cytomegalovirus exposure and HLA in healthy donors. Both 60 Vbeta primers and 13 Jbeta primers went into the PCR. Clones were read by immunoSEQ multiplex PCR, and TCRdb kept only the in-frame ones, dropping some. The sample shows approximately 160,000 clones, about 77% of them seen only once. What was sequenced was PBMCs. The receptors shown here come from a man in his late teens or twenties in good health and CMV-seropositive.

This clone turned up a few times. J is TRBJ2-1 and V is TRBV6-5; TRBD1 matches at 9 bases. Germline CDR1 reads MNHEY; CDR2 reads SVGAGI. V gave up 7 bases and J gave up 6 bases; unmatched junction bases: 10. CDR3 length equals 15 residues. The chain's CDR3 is CASTMGTGRPNEQFF. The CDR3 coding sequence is TGTGCCAGCACTATGGGGACAGGGAGGCCCAATGAGCAGTTCTTC.

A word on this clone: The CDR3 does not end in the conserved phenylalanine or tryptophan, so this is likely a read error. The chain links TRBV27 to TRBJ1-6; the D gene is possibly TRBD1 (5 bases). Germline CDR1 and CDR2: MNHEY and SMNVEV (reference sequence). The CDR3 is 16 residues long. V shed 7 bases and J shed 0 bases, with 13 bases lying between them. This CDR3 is CASNGHPSSYNSPLHL. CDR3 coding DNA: TGTGCCAGCAATGGACACCCGAGCTCCTATAATTCACCCCTCCACCTT.

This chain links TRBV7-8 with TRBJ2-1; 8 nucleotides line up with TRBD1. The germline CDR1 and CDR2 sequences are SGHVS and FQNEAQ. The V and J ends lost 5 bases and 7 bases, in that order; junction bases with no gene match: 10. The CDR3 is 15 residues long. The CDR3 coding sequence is TGTGCCAGCAGCCCAGACAGGGGTCAAGTGAATGAGCAGTTCTTC. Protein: CASSPDRGQVNEQFF.

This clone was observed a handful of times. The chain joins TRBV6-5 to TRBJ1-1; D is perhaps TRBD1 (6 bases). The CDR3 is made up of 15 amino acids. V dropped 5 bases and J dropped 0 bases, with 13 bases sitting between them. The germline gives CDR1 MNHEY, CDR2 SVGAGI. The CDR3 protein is CASSRDRNMNTEAFF. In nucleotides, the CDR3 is TGTGCCAGCAGTCGCGACAGGAATATGAACACTGAAGCTTTCTTT.

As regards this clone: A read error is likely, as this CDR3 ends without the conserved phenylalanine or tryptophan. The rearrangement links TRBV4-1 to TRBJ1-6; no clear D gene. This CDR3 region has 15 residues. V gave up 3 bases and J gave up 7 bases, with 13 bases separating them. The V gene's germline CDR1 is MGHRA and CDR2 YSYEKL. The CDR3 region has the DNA TGCGCCAGCAGCCAGGCAGGAGGTTGGAATTCACCCCTCCACCTT. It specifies CASSQAGGWNSPLHL.

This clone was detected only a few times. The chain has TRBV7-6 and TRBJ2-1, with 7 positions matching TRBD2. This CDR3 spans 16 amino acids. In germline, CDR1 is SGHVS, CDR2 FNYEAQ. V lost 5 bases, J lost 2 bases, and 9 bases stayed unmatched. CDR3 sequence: CASSAGGGGAYNEQFF. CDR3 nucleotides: TGTGCCAGCAGCGCTGGGGGTGGGGGGGCCTACAATGAGCAGTTCTTC.

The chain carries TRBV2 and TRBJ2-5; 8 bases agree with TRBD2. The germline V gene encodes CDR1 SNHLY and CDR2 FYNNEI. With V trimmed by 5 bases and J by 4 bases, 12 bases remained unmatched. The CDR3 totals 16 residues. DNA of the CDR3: TGTGCCAGCAGTCCGGTTGCGAGCGGGGGTCGAGAGACCCAGTACTTC. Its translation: CASSPVASGGRETQYF.

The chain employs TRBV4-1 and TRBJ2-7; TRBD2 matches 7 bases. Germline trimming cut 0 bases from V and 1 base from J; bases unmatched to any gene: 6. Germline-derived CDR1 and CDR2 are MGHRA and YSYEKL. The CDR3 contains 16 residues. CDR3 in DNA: TGCGCCAGCAGCCAAGAACGGGAGGAGGGGTCCTACGAGCAGTACTTC. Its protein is CASSQEREEGSYEQYF.

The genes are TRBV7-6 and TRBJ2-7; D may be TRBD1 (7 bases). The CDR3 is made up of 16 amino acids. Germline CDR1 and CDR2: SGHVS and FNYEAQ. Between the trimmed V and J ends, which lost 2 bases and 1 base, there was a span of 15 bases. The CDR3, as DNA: TGTGCCAGCAGCTTACTTAGGGCAGGGGGGTCCTACGAGCAGTACTTC. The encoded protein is CASSLLRAGGSYEQYF.

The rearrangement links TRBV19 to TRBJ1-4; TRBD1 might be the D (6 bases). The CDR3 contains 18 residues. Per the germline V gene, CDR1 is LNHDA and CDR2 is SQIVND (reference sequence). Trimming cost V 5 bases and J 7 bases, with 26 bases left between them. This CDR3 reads CASSSKGTSTLSFEKLFF. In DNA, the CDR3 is TGTGCCAGTAGTTCAAAAGGGACATCCACCCTAAGCTTTGAAAAACTGTTTTTT.

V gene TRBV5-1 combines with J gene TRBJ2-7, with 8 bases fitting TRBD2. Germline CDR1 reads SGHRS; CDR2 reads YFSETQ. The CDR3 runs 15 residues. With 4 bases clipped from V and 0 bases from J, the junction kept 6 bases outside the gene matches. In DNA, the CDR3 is TGCGCCAGCAGCACGGGGGGGGTCCGCTCCTACGAGCAGTACTTC. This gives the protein CASSTGGVRSYEQYF.

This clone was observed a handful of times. This CDR3 is CSVAGGTGGTYNEQFF. Written as DNA, the CDR3 is TGCAGCGTTGCCGGGGGTACGGGGGGCACCTACAATGAGCAGTTCTTC. The V call is TRBV29-1, the J call TRBJ2-1; weak D call: TRBD2 (7 bases). Trimming stripped 4 bases from V and 2 bases from J, with 18 bases between. Germline V gene data show CDR1 as SQVTM and CDR2 as ANQGSEA. The CDR3 covers 16 residues.

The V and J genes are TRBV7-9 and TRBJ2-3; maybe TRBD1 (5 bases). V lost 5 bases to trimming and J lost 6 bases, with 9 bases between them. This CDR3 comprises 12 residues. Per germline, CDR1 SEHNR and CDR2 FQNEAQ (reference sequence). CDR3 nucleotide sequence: TGTGCCAGCAGCCTCAGGGTGGATACGCAGTATTTT. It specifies CASSLRVDTQYF.

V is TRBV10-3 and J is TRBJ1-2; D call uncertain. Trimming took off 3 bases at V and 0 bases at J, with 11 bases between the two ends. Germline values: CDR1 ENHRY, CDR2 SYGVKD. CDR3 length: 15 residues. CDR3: CAISELTEANYGYTF. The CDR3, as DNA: TGTGCCATCAGTGAATTGACTGAAGCTAACTATGGCTACACCTTC.

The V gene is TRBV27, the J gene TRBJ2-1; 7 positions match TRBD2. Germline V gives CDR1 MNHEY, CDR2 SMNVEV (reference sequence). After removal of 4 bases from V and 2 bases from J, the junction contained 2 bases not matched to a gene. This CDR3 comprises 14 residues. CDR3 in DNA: TGTGCCAGCAGTTCCAGCGGGGCCTACAATGAGCAGTTCTTC. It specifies CASSSSGAYNEQFF.

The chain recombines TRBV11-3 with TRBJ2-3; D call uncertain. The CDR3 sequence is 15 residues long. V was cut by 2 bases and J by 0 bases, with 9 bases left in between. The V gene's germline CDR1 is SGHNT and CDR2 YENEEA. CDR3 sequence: CASSLSPDSTDTQYF. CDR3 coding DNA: TGTGCCAGCAGCTTATCACCAGATAGCACAGATACGCAGTATTTT.

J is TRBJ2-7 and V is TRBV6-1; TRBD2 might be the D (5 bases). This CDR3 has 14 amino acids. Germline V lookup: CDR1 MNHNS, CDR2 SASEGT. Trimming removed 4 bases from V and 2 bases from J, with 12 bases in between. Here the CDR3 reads CASSGRGMAYEQYF. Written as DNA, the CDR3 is TGTGCCAGCAGTGGTCGGGGTATGGCCTACGAGCAGTACTTC.